This paragraph reports one T cell receptor (beta chain). Together with a sample-barcoded 5' primer, a J-beta primer mix was included in a second PCR lasting roughly 6 to 12 cycles. TCRdb used MiXCR to reprocess the 5' RACE reads, holding one entry per CDR3 protein. Of over a million distinct CDR3 sequences in the sample, 35% to 55% are singletons; the top ten hold 15% to 20%. This sample was taken from a study of blood T cells in healthy people across ages. Each donor's blood draw was around 9.2 milliliters of peripheral blood. This CDR3 contains 15 residues. V shed 5 bases, J shed 4 bases, and the junction held 8 bases outside the gene matches.

The sequenced material came from blood. This rearrangement joins TRBV12-3 or TRBV12-4 to TRBJ1-1; 9 bases align to TRBD1. The receptor's source is a woman in her sixties in good health. In DNA form, the CDR3 reads TGTGCCAGCAGTCTACCCGGGGACAGGGTCACTGAAGCTTTCTTT. This gives the protein CASSLPGDRVTEAFF.